The source of this T cell receptor beta chain is a study of blood T cell repertoires in COVID-19. About the research overall: Samples of COVID-19 (acute and convalescent) were obtained from the United States, Italy and Spain. Sources were T cells, B-cell-depleted T cells, or PBMCs; the material itself was cDNA or gDNA.

The Seattle patients joined while their infection was active and were tracked longitudinally afterward. As originally analysed: Researchers report that nucleated cell counts were estimated from reference gene primer amplification. Libraries were prepared by immunoSEQ multiplex PCR; TCRdb keeps only in-frame clonotypes and omits some of them. The V and J calls and clone size were taken over from that table, and D and trimming were inferred from the DNA. The table includes some 290,000 clones, around nine tenths detected once. This CDR3 is 18 amino acids long. With 5 bases removed from V and 5 bases from J, the gap between germline ends came to 25 bases. The germline gives CDR1 MDHEN, CDR2 SYDVKM. This clone was seen a few times.

The gene calls are TRBV28 and TRBJ1-5; tentatively, D is TRBD1 (6 bases). The sequenced sample was peripheral blood. The TCR sequence derives from a woman under 40 with COVID-19, enrolled during active disease. The CDR3 spells CASSPRLLTDRSDQPQHF. The CDR3 DNA reads TGTGCCAGCAGTCCGCGCTTACTCACAGACAGGAGCGATCAGCCCCAGCATTTT.